This T cell receptor beta chain was sequenced for a study of identical twins. Study conclusions and caveats: Zero-insertion results could be subject to partial confounding by invariant MAIT and iNKT cells. Insertions were reduced in abundant cord blood beta clonotypes but not in memory repertoires.

Germline V CDR1 and CDR2: SGHVS, FNYEAQ. V was cut by 5 bases and J by 4 bases, with 9 bases left in between. The CDR3 contains 13 residues. Notes on this clonotype: Its antigen is unidentified.

Unique molecular identifiers were in the cDNA, with template-switch universal primer binding. TCRdb itself ran the 5' RACE reads through MiXCR, one entry per CDR3 protein. The data hold 1.5 million to 2 million distinct CDR3 sequences, with 32% observed a single time. This clonotype was sampled from a newborn girl in good health. The chain is built from TRBV7-6 and TRBJ1-3; D remains unclear. The sequencing input was cord blood. The CDR3 nucleotides are TGTGCCAGCAGCGTTAGTGCAGGAAACACCATATATTTT. This translates into CASSVSAGNTIYF. Filled out from reference TRBV7-6 and TRBJ1-3, the complete variable domain reads GAGVSQSPRYKVTKRGQDVALRCDPISGHVSLYWYRQALGQGPEFLTYFNYEAQQDKSGLPNDRFSAERPEGSISTLTIQRTEQRDSAMYRCASSVSAGNTIYFGEGSWLTVV.